This entry is about one T cell receptor (beta chain). This specimen comes from a study of blood T cell repertoires in COVID-19. Profiled with immunoSEQ multiplex PCR; TCRdb holds only in-frame clones, not every one. The sample consists of fewer than 120,000 clones, 70% to 90% of them appearing once. V lost 0 bases and J 7 bases, leaving 13 bases between the germline ends. Germline V gives CDR1 MNHEY, CDR2 SVGAGI. The CDR3 is 16 amino acids. This sequence originates from a human donor in a cohort sampled during active COVID-19. Sequencing used peripheral blood. The chain uses TRBV6-5 and TRBJ1-6; possible D gene TRBD1, 5 bases. CDR3 sequence (DNA): TGTGCCAGCAGTTACTCCGTTCAGGGTTGGAATTCACCCCTCCACTTT. Translating it yields CASSYSVQGWNSPLHF.